The 5 T cell receptor beta chains below all came from one sample that was sequenced in a study of shared clonotypes between healthy human individuals. Libraries were prepared by immunoSEQ multiplex PCR; TCRdb keeps only in-frame clonotypes and omits some of them. The sample consists of around 1,900,000 clones, around 93% of them appearing once. The naive CD8 population came from CD45RO-negative cells selected for CCR7, without terminally differentiated effector memory CD45RA+ cells. The specimen sequenced was naive CD8+ T cells from PBMCs. These receptor sequences come from a man between 18 and 35 years old in good health. Some clones in this sample may be carry-over from other donors' samples.

This chain joins TRBV7-2 and TRBJ2-1; D is perhaps TRBD1 (6 bases). Looked up from germline, CDR1 is SGHTA and CDR2 is FQGNSA. CDR3 length equals 15 residues. V shed 7 bases and J shed 5 bases, with 18 bases lying between them. CDR3 nucleotide sequence: TGTGCCAGCAAGAACAGGGACGTACTTAACAATGAGCAGTTCTTC. Translating gives CASKNRDVLNNEQFF. The variable domain in full, with the rest retrieved from reference TRBV7-2 and TRBJ2-1, is GAGVSQSPSNKVTEKGKDVELRCDPISGHTALYWYRQSLGQGLEFLIYFQGNSAPDKSGLPSDRFSAERTGGSVSTLTIQRTQQEDSAVYLCASKNRDVLNNEQFFGPGTRLTVL.

The gene calls are TRBV11-1 and TRBJ2-1; D may match TRBD1 or TRBD2 (5 bases each). Trimming removed 5 bases at V and 4 bases at J, with 21 bases between. CDR1 SGHAT and CDR2 FQDESV come from the germline V gene (reference sequence). The CDR3 runs to 17 residues. The DNA of the CDR3 is TGTGCCAGCAGCCCTCGACGGGGCGCCGCTACTTACAATGAGCAGTTCTTC. This sequence encodes CASSPRRGAATYNEQFF.

This chain links TRBV28 with TRBJ2-7; 7 bases line up with TRBD2. The germline V gene encodes CDR1 MDHEN and CDR2 SYDVKM. This CDR3 has 15 residues. The V segment lost 6 bases and the J segment 0 bases; nucleotides outside the gene matches: 8. The CDR3 loop is CASSQPREGSYEQYF. CDR3 nucleotide sequence: TGTGCCAGCAGCCAACCTAGGGAGGGCTCCTACGAGCAGTACTTC. Full variable domain (missing parts from reference TRBV28 and TRBJ2-7): DVKVTQSSRYLVKRTGEKVFLECVQDMDHENMFWYRQDPGLGLRLIYFSYDVKMKEKGDIPEGYSVSREKKERFSLILESASTNQTSMYLCASSQPREGSYEQYFGPGTRLTVT.

The gene calls are TRBV5-1 and TRBJ1-1; 10 bases line up with TRBD1. The V gene's germline CDR1 is SGHRS and CDR2 YFSETQ. The CDR3 spans 18 residues. With V trimmed by 2 bases and J by 7 bases, 17 bases remained unmatched. CDR3 in amino acids: CASSFRQGAGEFGDEAFF. The CDR3 DNA follows: TGCGCCAGCAGCTTCCGACAGGGGGCGGGAGAGTTCGGGGATGAAGCTTTCTTT.

The CDR3 DNA reads TGCGCCAGCAGCCGGGGAGTCGACCTCCTCTACAATGAGCAGTTCTTC. This codes for CASSRGVDLLYNEQFF. This chain connects TRBV4-3 to TRBJ2-1; D might be TRBD2 (5 bases). V lost 4 bases, J lost 3 bases, and 16 bases lay in between. Germline V gene sequence: CDR1 LGHNA, CDR2 YSLEER. This CDR3 has 16 amino acids.